This T cell receptor (beta chain) was sequenced for a study of CD8 T cells in ankylosing spondylitis. Study results and caveats: Reactive arthritis synovial fluid and blood were previously reported to contain some motif variants.

TCRdb re-derived calls from the 5' RACE reads in MiXCR, one entry per CDR3 protein. The sample carries roughly 220,000 distinct CDR3 sequences, about 11% recorded once. The CDR3 spans 11 residues. Trimming left V 3 bases short and J 2 bases short, with 0 bases between. Per the germline V gene, CDR1 is SGHTA and CDR2 is FQGNSA. This clonotype has a count of ten or more. Its matching antigen is unknown. J is TRBJ2-3 and V is TRBV7-2; D is unresolved. The source material was blood, either unsorted or a sorted T cell fraction (not recorded which). The sequence was collected from a male donor with ankylosing spondylitis or in good health (not recorded which). CDR3 nucleotides: TGTGCCAGCAGCTTCACAGATACGCAGTATTTT. Translation: CASSFTDTQYF.